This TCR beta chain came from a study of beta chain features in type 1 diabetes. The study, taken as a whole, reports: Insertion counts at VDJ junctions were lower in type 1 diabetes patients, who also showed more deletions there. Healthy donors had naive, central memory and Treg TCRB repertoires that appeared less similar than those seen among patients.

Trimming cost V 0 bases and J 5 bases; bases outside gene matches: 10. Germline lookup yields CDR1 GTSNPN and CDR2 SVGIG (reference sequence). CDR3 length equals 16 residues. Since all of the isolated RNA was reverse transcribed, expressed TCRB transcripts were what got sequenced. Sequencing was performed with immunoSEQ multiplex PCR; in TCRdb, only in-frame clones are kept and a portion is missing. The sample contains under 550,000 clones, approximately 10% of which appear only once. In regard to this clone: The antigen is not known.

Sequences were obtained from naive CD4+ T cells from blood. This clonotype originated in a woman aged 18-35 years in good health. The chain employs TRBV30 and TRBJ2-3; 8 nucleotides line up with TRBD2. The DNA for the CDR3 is TGTGCCTGGAGTGTACTCCGAGCGGGAGACAGAGATACGCAGTATTTT. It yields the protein CAWSVLRAGDRDTQYF.